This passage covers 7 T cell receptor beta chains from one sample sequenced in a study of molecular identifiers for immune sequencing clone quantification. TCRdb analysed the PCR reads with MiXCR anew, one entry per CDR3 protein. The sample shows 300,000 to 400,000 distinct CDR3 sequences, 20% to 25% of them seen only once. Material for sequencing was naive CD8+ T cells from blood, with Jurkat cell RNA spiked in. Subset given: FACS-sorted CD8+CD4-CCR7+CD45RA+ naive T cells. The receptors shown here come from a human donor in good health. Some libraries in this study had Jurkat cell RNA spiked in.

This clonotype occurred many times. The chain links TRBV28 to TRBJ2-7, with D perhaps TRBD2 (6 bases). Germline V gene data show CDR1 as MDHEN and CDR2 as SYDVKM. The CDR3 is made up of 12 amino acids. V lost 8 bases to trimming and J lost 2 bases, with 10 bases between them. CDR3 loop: CASEGGTYEQYF. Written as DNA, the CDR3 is TGTGCCAGCGAGGGCGGGACCTACGAGCAGTACTTC.

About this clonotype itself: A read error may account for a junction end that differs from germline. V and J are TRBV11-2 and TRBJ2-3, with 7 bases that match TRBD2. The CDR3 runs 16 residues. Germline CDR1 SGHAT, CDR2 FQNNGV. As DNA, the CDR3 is TGTGCCAGAAGCTTAGGGCCGGCGGGAGGCACAGATACGCAGTATTTT. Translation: CARSLGPAGGTDTQYF.

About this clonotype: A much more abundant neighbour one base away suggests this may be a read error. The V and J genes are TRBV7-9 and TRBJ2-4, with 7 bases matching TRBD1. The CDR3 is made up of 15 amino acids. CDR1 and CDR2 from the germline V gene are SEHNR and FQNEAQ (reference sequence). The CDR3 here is CASSLTGTVKNIRYF. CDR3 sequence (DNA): TGTGCCAGCAGCCTAACCGGGACAGTGAAAAACATTCGGTACTTC.

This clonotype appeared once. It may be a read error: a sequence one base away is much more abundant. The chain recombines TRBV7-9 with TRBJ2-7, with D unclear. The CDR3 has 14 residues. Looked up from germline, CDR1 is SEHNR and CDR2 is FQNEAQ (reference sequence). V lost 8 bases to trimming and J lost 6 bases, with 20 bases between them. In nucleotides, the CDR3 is TGTGCCAGCGGCTCACCAGTCGCCCGTTTCGAGCAGTACTTC. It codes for CASGSPVARFEQYF.

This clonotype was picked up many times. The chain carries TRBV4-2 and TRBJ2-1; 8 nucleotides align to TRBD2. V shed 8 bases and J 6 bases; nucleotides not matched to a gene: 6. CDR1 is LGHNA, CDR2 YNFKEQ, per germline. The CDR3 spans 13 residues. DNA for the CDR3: TGTGCCAGCGGGGGACTAGTCCCCAATGAGCAGTTCTTC. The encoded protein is CASGGLVPNEQFF.

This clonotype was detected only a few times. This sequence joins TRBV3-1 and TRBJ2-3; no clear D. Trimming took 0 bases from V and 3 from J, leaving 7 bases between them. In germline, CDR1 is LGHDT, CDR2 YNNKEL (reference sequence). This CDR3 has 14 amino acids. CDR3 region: CASSQDTTTDTQYF. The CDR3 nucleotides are TGTGCCAGCAGCCAAGACACGACAACAGATACGCAGTATTTT.

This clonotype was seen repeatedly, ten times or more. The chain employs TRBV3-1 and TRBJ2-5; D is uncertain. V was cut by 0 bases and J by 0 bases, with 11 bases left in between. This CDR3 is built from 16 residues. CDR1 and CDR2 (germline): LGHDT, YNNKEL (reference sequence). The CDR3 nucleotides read TGTGCCAGCAGCCAAGATAGCCCCATATACCAAGAGACCCAGTACTTC. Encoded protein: CASSQDSPIYQETQYF.